This TCR beta chain was sequenced for a study of blood T cell repertoires in COVID-19. Study information: Samples representing acute and convalescent COVID-19 were sourced from the United States, Italy and Spain. PBMCs, B-cell-depleted T cells, or T cells were the source of the cDNA or gDNA that made up the material.

Seattle cases were enrolled at active infection and followed longitudinally. Per the original data handling: How many nucleated cells were present was estimated from reference gene primer amplification. Some clones are missing from TCRdb's copy, which holds only in-frame ones; the method was immunoSEQ multiplex PCR. The V and J calls and the clone size are those of that table, but D and trimming were determined from the DNA. The sample has some 350,000 clones; about 90% are singletons. Germline lookup yields CDR1 LGHDT and CDR2 YNNKEL (reference sequence). The CDR3 extends over 13 amino acids. The TCR was taken from a woman aged 45-60 years with COVID-19, enrolled during active disease. Material: peripheral blood. The rearrangement links TRBV3-1 (or the pseudogene TRBV3-2) to TRBJ1-2; 11 nucleotides align to TRBD1. CDR3 sequence reads: CAILRDRGSGYTF. The DNA for the CDR3 is TGTGCAATTCTCCGGGACAGGGGGTCTGGCTACACCTTC.